Below, one T cell receptor (beta chain) is given with its context. The record originates from a study of blood T cell repertoires in COVID-19. The CDR3 totals 15 residues. The germline CDR1 and CDR2 sequences are LGHDT and YNNKEL (reference sequence). V was pared by 2 bases and J by 5 bases, with 15 bases between. Data came from immunoSEQ multiplex PCR; TCRdb stores just in-frame clones and leaves some out. Counted here are approximately 250,000 clones, roughly 84% occurring once; the ten biggest clones make up 8.6%. The receptor comes from a human donor in a cohort sampled during active COVID-19. V is TRBV3-1 (or the pseudogene TRBV3-2) and J is TRBJ2-5; no reliable D call. Input material: peripheral blood. CDR3 protein: CASSQTFGISETQYF. CDR3 in DNA: TGTGCCAGCAGCCAAACGTTTGGTATAAGCGAGACCCAGTACTTC.